Listed below are T cell receptor beta chains from one sample, sequenced in a study of tumor-infiltrating lymphocytes in oesophageal squamous cell carcinoma. TCRdb fed the PCR reads into MiXCR, producing one record per CDR3 protein. Here the sample spans under 8,500 distinct CDR3 sequences, 15% to 18% being singletons. The specimen was blood. The receptors derive from a male donor with esophageal squamous cell carcinoma. The CDR3 runs from the conserved cysteine through the conserved F or W. Fields, in order: clone size, D gene, J gene, V gene, CDR3 DNA, CDR3 protein. D genes are given only for firm matches. Clone size is stated in some rows and not others, as once, few, many or a class when expanded.

>few|TRBD1|TRBJ2-2|TRBV2
TGTGCCAGCAGTCCAAACAGGGGACCGAACACCGGGGAGCTGTTTTTT
CASSPNRGPNTGELFF
>many|-|TRBJ2-5|TRBV5-1
TGCGCCAGCAGCAAACCTGACACGGTTGAGGCCCAGTACTTC
CASSKPDTVEAQYF
>many|-|TRBJ1-1|TRBV18
TGTGCCAGCTCACGGACCAAGGGTGCTGAAGCTTTCTTT
CASSRTKGAEAFF
>many|TRBD1|TRBJ1-4|TRBV10-3
TGTGCCATCAGTGAGTCTTTTCGGGACAGGGATGAAAAACTGTTTTTT
CAISESFRDRDEKLFF
>many|-|TRBJ1-5|TRBV6-1
TGTGCCAGCAGCGAAGATCTGTTTAGCAATCAGCCCCAGCATTTT
CASSEDLFSNQPQHF
>few|-|TRBJ1-5|TRBV2
TGTGCCAGCAGTGTGGACCGGGACACTAATCAGCCCCAGCATTTT
CASSVDRDTNQPQHF
>-|TRBD1|TRBJ1-2|TRBV5-8
TGTGCCAGCAGCCTAAGACAGGGGTTGAGCTATGGCTACACCTTC
CASSLRQGLSYGYTF
>many|-|TRBJ2-5|TRBV5-4
TGTGCCAGCAGCTTCGGTGCGGGACTCGTTCCAGAGACCCAGTACTTC
CASSFGAGLVPETQYF
>many|-|TRBJ2-7|TRBV6-1
TGTGCCAGCAGTGAACGGGCGCAGCAGTACTTC
CASSERAQQYF
>medium-sized|TRBD2|TRBJ2-5|TRBV6-1
TGTGCCAGCAGTTCAGGGCAAACTAGCGGGGGGTTTCGAGAGACCCAGTACTTC
CASSSGQTSGGFRETQYF
>medium-sized|-|TRBJ2-3|TRBV25-1
TGTGCCAGCAGTGACCCCAGTACGCAGTATTTT
CASSDPSTQYF
>-|-|TRBJ2-5|TRBV20-1
TGCAGTGCGGGAGAGAGCCAAGAGACCCAGTACTTC
CSAGESQETQYF
>many|-|TRBJ1-1|TRBV27
TGTGCCAGCAGTTTCTCCCCATTGGACACTGAAGCTTTCTTT
CASSFSPLDTEAFF
>medium-sized|-|TRBJ2-3|TRBV5-6
TGTGCCAGCAGCCCGTGGGCAATGGATACGCAGTATTTT
CASSPWAMDTQYF
>many|TRBD2|TRBJ2-3|TRBV28
TGTGCCAGCAACAGCGGGGGGGCCCGTGGAGATACGCAGTATTTT
CASNSGGARGDTQYF
>medium-sized|TRBD1|TRBJ2-2|TRBV7-2
TGTGCCAGCAGCTGGGGGCGGGACAGGGGGCAAGCTGACACCGGGGAGCTGTTTTTT
CASSWGRDRGQADTGELFF
>many|-|TRBJ2-7|TRBV6-1
TGTGCCAGCAGTGAAGTGGCCTCTAATTCACCCCTCCACTTC
CASSEVASNSPLHF
>many|-|TRBJ2-4|TRBV14
TGTGCCAGCAGCATCAGCGGCGCCAAAAACATTCAGTACTTC
CASSISGAKNIQYF
>medium-sized|-|TRBJ2-2|TRBV11-3
TGTGCCAGCAGCGTTACAGGTTACACCGGGGAGCTGTTTTTT
CASSVTGYTGELFF
>many|TRBD1|TRBJ2-7|TRBV11-3
TGTGCCAGCAGCTTCCTTCTAAACGACAGGGTAAGCTACGAGCAGTACTTC
CASSFLLNDRVSYEQYF
>many|-|TRBJ1-2|TRBV6-1
TGTGCCAGCGGGCAGGTGAACTATGGCTACACCTTC
CASGQVNYGYTF
>many|TRBD1|TRBJ2-7|TRBV12-3/TRBV12-4
TGTGCCAGCAGTTCCAGGGGGTCCCTGAACGAGCAGTACTTC
CASSSRGSLNEQYF
>many|TRBD1|TRBJ2-5|TRBV5-6
TGTGCCAGCAGCTACGTGACAGGGGGGGAGACCCAGTACTTC
CASSYVTGGETQYF
>many|-|TRBJ2-2|TRBV19
TGTGCCAGTAGTAGTCAAAGGAAGACCGGGGAGCTGTTTTTT
CASSSQRKTGELFF
>medium-sized|TRBD2|TRBJ2-6|TRBV6-1
TGTGCCAGCAGCCAACCGGGACTAGGATCGTCTGGGGCCAACGTCCTGACTTTC
CASSQPGLGSSGANVLTF
>medium-sized|-|TRBJ2-7|TRBV7-2
TGTGCCAGCAGCCTCCTGCCCAACTACGAGCAGTACTTC
CASSLLPNYEQYF